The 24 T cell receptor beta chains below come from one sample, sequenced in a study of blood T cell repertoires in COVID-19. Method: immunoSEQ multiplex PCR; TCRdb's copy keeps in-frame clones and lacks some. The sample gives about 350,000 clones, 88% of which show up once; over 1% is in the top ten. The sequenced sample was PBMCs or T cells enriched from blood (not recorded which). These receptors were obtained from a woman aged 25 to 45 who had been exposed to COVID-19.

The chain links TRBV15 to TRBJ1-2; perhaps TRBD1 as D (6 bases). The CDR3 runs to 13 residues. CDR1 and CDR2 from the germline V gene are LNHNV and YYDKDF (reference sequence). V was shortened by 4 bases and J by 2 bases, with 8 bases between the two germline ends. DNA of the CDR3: TGTGCCACCAGCACCCAGGGGAACTATGGCTACACCTTC. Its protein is CATSTQGNYGYTF.

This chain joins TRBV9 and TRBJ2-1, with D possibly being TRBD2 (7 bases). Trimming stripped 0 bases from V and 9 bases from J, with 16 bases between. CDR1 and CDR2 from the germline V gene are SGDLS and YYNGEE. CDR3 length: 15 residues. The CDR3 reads CASSVAGGRGSEQFF. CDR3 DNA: TGTGCCAGCAGCGTAGCGGGGGGCCGGGGGAGTGAGCAGTTCTTC.

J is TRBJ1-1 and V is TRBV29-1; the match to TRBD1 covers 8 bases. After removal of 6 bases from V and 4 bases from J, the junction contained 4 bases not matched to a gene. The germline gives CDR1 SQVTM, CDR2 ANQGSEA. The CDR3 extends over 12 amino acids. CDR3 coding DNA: TGCAGCGTCGATACAGGGGGCACTGAAGCTTTCTTT. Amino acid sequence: CSVDTGGTEAFF.

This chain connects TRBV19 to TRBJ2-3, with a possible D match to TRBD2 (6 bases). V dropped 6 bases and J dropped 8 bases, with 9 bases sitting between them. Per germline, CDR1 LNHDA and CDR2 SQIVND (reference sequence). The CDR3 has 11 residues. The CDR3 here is CASRDYFTQYF. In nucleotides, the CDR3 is TGTGCCAGTAGGGACTATTTTACGCAGTATTTT.

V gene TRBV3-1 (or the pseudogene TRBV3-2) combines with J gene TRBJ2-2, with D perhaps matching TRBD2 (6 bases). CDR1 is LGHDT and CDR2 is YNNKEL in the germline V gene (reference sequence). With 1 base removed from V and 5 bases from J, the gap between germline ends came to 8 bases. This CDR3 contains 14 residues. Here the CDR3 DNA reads TGTGCCAGCAGCCAAGGGAGGGGTACCGGGGAGCTGTTTTTT. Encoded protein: CASSQGRGTGELFF.

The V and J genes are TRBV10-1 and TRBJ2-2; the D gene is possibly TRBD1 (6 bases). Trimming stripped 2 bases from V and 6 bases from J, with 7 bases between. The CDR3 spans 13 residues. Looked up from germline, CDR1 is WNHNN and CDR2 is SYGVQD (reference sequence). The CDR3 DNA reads TGCGCCAGCAGTGAGGGGGGCGCCGGGGAGCTGTTTTTT. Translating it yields CASSEGGAGELFF.

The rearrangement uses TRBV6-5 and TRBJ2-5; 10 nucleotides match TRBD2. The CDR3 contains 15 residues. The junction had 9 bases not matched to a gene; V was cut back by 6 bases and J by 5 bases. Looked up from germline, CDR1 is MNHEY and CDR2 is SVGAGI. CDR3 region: CASRRTSGFGETQYF. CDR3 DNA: TGTGCCAGCAGAAGGACTAGCGGATTCGGTGAGACCCAGTACTTC.

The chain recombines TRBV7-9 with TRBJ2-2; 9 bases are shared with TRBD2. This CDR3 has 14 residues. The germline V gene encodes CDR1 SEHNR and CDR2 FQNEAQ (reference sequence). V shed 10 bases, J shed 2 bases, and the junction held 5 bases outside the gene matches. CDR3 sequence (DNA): TGTGCCACCAGACTAGCGGCTAACACCGGGGAGCTGTTTTTT. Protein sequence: CATRLAANTGELFF.

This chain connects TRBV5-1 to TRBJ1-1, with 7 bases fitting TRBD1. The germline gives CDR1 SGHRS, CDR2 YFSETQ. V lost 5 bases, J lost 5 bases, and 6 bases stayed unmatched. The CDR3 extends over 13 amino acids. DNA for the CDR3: TGCGCCAGCAGTCAGGGGGTAAAAACTGAAGCTTTCTTT. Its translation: CASSQGVKTEAFF. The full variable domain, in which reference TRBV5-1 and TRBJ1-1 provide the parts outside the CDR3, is KAGVTQTPRYLIKTRGQQVTLSCSPISGHRSVSWYQQTPGQGLQFLFEYFSETQRNKGNFPGRFSGRQFSNSRSEMNVSTLELGDSALYLCASSQGVKTEAFFGQGTRLTVV.

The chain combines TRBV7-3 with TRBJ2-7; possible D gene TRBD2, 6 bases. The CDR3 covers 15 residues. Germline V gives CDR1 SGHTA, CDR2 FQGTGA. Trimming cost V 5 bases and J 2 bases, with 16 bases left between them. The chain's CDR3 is CASSPLPGTPYEQYF. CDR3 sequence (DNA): TGTGCCAGCAGCCCCCTCCCGGGGACTCCCTACGAGCAGTACTTC. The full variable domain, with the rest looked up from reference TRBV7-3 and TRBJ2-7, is GAGVSQTPSNKVTEKGKYVELRCDPISGHTALYWYRQSLGQGPEFLIYFQGTGAADDSGLPNDRFFAVRPEGSVSTLKIQRTERGDSAVYLCASSPLPGTPYEQYFGPGTRLTVT.

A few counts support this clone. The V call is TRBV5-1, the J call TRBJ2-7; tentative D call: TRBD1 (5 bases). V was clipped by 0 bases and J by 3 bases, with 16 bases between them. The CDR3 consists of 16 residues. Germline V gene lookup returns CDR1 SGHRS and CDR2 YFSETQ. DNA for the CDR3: TGCGCCAGCAGCTTGGGACAGAACACTATACTCTACGAGCAGTACTTC. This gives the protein CASSLGQNTILYEQYF.

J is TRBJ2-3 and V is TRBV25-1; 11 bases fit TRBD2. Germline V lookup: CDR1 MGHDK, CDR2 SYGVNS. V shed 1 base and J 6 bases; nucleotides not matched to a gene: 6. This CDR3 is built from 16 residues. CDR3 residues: CASSEWLAGGGDTQYF. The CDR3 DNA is TGTGCCAGCAGTGAATGGCTAGCGGGAGGAGGGGATACGCAGTATTTT.

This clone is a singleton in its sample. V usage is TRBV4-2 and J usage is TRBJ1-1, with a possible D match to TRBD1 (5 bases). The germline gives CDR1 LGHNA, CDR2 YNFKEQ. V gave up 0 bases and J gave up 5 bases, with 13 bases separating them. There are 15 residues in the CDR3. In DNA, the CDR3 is TGTGCCAGCAGCCAAGAGGCTGAGCGGGGGACTGAAGCTTTCTTT. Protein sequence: CASSQEAERGTEAFF.

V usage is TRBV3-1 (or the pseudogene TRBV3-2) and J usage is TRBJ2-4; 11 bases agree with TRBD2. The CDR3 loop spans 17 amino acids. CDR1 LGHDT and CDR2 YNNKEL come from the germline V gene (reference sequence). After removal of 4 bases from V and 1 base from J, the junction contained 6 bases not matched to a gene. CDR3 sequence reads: CASSLLAGAGAKNIQYF. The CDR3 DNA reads TGTGCCAGCAGCCTACTAGCGGGAGCGGGGGCCAAAAACATTCAGTACTTC.

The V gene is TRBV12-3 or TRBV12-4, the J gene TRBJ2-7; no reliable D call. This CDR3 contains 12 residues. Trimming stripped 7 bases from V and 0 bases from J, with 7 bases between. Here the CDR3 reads CASTSGSYEQYF. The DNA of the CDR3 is TGTGCCAGCACCTCGGGCTCCTACGAGCAGTACTTC.

CDR3 amino acids: CASSLGGLVEQYF. CDR3 DNA: TGTGCCAGCTCACTCGGGGGGCTCGTCGAGCAGTACTTC. This rearrangement joins TRBV18 to TRBJ2-7, with a possible D match to TRBD2 (7 bases). The CDR3 extends over 13 amino acids. Trimming removed 4 bases at V and 6 bases at J, with 13 bases between. CDR1 is KGHSH, CDR2 LQKENI, per germline.

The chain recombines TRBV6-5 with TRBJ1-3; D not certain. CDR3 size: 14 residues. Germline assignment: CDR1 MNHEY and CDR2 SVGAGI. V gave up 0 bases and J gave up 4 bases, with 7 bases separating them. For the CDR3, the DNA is TGTGCCAGCAGTTACTCCCTCTCCGGAAACACCATATATTTT. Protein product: CASSYSLSGNTIYF.

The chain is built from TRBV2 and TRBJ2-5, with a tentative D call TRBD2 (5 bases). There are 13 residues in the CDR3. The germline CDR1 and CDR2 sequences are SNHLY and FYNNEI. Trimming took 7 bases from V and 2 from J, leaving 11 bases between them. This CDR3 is CASIRAEQETQYF. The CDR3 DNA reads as TGTGCCAGCATTCGAGCGGAACAAGAGACCCAGTACTTC.

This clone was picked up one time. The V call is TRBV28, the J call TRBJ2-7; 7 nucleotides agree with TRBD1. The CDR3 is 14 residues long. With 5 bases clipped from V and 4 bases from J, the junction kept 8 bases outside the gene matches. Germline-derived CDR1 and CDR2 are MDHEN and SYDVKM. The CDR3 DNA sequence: TGTGCCAGCAGTACATACAGGGGCAGGTACGAGCAGTACTTC. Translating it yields CASSTYRGRYEQYF. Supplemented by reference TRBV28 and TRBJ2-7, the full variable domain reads DVKVTQSSRYLVKRTGEKVFLECVQDMDHENMFWYRQDPGLGLRLIYFSYDVKMKEKGDIPEGYSVSREKKERFSLILESASTNQTSMYLCASSTYRGRYEQYFGPGTRLTVT.

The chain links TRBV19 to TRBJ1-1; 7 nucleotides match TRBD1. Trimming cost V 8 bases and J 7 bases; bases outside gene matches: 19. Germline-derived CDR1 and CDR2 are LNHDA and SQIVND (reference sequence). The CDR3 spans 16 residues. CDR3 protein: CASSDPPGGKRIEAFF. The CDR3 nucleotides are TGTGCCAGTTCAGACCCACCAGGGGGTAAAAGGATTGAAGCTTTCTTT.

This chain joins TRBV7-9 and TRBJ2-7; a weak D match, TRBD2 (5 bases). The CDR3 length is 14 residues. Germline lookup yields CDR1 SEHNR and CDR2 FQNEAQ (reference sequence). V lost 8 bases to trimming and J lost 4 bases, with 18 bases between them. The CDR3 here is CASGPSNRGYEQYF. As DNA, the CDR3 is TGTGCCAGCGGTCCTAGTAACCGGGGATACGAGCAGTACTTC.

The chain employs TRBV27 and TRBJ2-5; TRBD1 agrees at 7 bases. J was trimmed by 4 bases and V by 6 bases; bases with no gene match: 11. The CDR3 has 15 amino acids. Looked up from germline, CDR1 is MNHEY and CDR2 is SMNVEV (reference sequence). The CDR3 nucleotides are TGTGCCAGCAGCGCCGGAACGAGGGGGCCAGAGACCCAGTACTTC. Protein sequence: CASSAGTRGPETQYF.

CDR3 DNA: TGTGCCAGCAGTGGAAACTCAGAGGGCGAGCAGTACTTC. It translates to CASSGNSEGEQYF. The rearrangement uses TRBV2 and TRBJ2-7, with D maybe TRBD2 (5 bases). Germline loops: CDR1 SNHLY, CDR2 FYNNEI. V lost 4 bases, J lost 6 bases, and 13 bases lay in between. The CDR3 runs to 13 residues.

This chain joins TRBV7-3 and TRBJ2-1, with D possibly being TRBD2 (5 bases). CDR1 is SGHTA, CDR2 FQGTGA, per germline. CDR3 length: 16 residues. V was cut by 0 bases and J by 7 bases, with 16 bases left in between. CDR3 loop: CASSLTPGGSRNEQFF. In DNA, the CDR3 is TGTGCCAGCAGCTTAACGCCGGGCGGGTCCCGGAATGAGCAGTTCTTC.